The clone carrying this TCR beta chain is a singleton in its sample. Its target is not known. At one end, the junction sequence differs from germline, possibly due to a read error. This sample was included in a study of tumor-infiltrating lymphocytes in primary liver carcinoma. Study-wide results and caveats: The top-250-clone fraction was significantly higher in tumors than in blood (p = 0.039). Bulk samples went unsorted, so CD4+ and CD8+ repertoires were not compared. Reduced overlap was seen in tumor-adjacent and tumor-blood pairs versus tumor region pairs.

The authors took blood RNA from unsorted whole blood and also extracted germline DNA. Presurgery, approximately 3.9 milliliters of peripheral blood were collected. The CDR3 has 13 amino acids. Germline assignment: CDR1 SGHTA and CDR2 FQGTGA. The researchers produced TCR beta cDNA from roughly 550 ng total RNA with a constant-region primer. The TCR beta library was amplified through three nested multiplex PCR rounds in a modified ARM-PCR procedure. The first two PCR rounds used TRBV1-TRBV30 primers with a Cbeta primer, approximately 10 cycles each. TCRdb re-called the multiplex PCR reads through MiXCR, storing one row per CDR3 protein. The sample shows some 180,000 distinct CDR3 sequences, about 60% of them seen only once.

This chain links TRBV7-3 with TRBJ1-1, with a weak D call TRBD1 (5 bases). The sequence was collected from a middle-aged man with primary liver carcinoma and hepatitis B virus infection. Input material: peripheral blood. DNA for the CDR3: TGTGACAGCAGCGAGGGACCGAACACTGAAGCTTTCTTT. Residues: CDSSEGPNTEAFF.